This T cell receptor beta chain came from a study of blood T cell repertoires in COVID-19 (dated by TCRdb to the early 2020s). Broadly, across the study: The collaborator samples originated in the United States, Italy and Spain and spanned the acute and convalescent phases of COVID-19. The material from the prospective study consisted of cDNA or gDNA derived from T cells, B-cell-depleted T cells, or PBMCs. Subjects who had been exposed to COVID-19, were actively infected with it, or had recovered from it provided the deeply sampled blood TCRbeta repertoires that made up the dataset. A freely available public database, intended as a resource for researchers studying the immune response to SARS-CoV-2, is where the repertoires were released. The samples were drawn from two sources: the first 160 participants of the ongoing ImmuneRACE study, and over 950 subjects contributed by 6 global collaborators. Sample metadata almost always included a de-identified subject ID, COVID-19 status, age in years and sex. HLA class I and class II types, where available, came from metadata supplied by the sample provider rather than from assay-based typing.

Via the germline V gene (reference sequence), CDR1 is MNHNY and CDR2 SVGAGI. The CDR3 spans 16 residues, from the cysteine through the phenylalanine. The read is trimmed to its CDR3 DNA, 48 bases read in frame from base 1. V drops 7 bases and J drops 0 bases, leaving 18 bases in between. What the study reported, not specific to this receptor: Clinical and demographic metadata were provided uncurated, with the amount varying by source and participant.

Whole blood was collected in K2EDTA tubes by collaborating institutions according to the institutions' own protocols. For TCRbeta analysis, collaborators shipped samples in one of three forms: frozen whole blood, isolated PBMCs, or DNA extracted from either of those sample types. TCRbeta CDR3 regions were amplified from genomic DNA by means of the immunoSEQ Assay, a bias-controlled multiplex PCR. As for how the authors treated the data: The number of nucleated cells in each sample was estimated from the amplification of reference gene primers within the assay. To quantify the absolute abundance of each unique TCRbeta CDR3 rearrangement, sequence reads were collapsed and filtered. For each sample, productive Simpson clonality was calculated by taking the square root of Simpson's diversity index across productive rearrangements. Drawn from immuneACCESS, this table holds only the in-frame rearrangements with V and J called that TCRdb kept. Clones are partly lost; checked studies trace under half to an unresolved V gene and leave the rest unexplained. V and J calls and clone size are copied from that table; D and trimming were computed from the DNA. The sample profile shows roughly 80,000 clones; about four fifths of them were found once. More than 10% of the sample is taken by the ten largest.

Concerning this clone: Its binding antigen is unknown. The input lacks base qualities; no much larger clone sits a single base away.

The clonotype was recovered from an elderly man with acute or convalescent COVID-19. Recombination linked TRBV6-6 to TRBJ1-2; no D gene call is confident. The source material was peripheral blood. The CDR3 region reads CASKRERQPTNYGYTF. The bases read TGTGCCAGCAAGAGGGAACGGCAGCCGACTAACTATGGCTACACCTTC.